Each of the 18 T cell receptor beta chains below was sequenced from the same sample in a study of CD8+ T cells in alopecia areata. Isolated RNA was reverse transcribed into cDNA used as the sequencing template. Profiled with immunoSEQ multiplex PCR; TCRdb holds only in-frame clones, not every one. Here the sample spans roughly 200,000 clones, about 55% being singletons. Treatment specified: oral pan-JAK inhibitor, 5-10 mg twice daily. Here the sequenced sample was CD8+ T cells sorted from blood, taken at week 24, from a patient treated with tofacitinib. Receptors were obtained from a human donor with alopecia areata.

The chain combines TRBV29-1 with TRBJ1-1; D not certain. V shed 3 bases and J shed 8 bases, with 7 bases lying between them. The germline V gene has CDR1 SQVTM and CDR2 ANQGSEA. The CDR3 is 10 residues long. The DNA of the CDR3 is TGCAGCGTTGATCTAGGGGAAGCTTTCTTT. This translates into CSVDLGEAFF.

The chain is built from TRBV28 and TRBJ2-2; D possibly uses TRBD1 or TRBD2 (5 bases each). The CDR3 consists of 14 residues. The germline V gene encodes CDR1 MDHEN and CDR2 SYDVKM. Trimming took off 6 bases at V and 6 bases at J, with 14 bases between the two ends. CDR3 loop: CASSLVGVSGELFF. The CDR3 DNA sequence: TGTGCCAGCAGCCTGGTGGGGGTATCCGGGGAGCTGTTTTTT.

As regards this clone: A single base is all that separates this from a far larger clone, so a read error is likely. This chain uses TRBV7-3 with TRBJ2-1; D not resolved. Germline V CDR1 and CDR2: SGHTA, FQGTGA. The CDR3 has 15 residues. This CDR3 is CASSQEEGFNNEQFF. In nucleotides, the CDR3 is TGCGCCAGCAGCCAAGAGGAAGGATTCAACAATGAGCAGTTCTTC.

This chain uses TRBV25-1 with TRBJ1-2; D not certain. V lost 2 bases, J lost 2 bases, and 9 bases lay in between. The CDR3 sequence is 14 residues long. Germline V gene lookup returns CDR1 MGHDK and CDR2 SYGVNS. CDR3 bases: TGTGCCAGCAGTGAAGATCCCGGGAACTATGGCTACACCTTC. Its translation is CASSEDPGNYGYTF.

Regarding this clone: Other DNA sequences within the sample encode an identical CDR3. The chain carries TRBV19 and TRBJ1-1; D is ambiguous. Trimming stripped 5 bases from V and 1 base from J, with 5 bases between. Germline lookup yields CDR1 LNHDA and CDR2 SQIVND (reference sequence). The CDR3 has 12 residues. The CDR3 reads CASSPGNTEAFF. The CDR3 bases are TGTGCCAGTAGTCCCGGGAACACTGAAGCTTTCTTT.

The J gene is TRBJ2-5, the V gene TRBV19; 14 positions match TRBD2. This CDR3 has 15 residues. The germline V gene has CDR1 LNHDA and CDR2 SQIVND (reference sequence). V gave up 7 bases and J gave up 4 bases; unmatched junction bases: 5. This CDR3 is CASTDGTSGGETQYF. The CDR3 bases are TGTGCCAGTACCGACGGGACTAGCGGGGGAGAGACCCAGTACTTC.

V is TRBV21-1 and J is TRBJ2-7; the table's D call, TRBD1, has no DNA check behind it. TRBV21-1 is marked as a pseudogene. The CDR3 is 16 amino acids. CDR3 sequence reads: CASSKDGQGVSYEQYF. CDR3 bases: TGTGCCAGCAGCAAAGATGGTCAGGGGGTTTCCTACGAGCAGTACTTC.

The CDR3 nucleotides are TGTGCCAGCAGCTCCACACCTTACAATGAGCAGTTCTTC. This encodes CASSSTPYNEQFF. The rearrangement uses TRBV9 and TRBJ2-1; no reliable D call. V lost 4 bases and J 4 bases, leaving 9 bases between the germline ends. The V gene's germline CDR1 is SGDLS and CDR2 YYNGEE. CDR3 size: 13 residues.

The rearrangement uses TRBV7-9 and TRBJ1-1; D not resolved. CDR1 is SEHNR and CDR2 is FQNEAQ in the germline V gene (reference sequence). Trimming shortened V by 2 bases and J by 6 bases, and 4 bases separated the two germline ends. The CDR3 covers 11 residues. CDR3 nucleotide sequence: TGTGCCAGCAGCTTACTGCCTGAAGCTTTCTTT. Protein product: CASSLLPEAFF.

The chain carries TRBV29-1 and TRBJ2-3, with TRBD2 identical over 9 bases. Germline loops: CDR1 SQVTM, CDR2 ANQGSEA. This CDR3 comprises 17 residues. The V gene end was trimmed by 4 bases and the J gene end by 1 base; junction bases not matched to a gene: 12. CDR3 bases: TGCAGCGTTGTAGGCGGGGGGGCCTGGAGAGGCACAGATACGCAGTATTTT. It translates to CSVVGGGAWRGTDTQYF.

The rearrangement joins TRBV9 to TRBJ2-7, with 10 bases that match TRBD2. The CDR3 length is 13 residues. With V trimmed by 3 bases and J by 5 bases, 2 bases remained unmatched. The germline CDR1 and CDR2 sequences are SGDLS and YYNGEE. CDR3 loop: CASSAGTSDEQYF. CDR3 DNA sequence: TGTGCCAGCAGCGCCGGGACTAGCGACGAGCAGTACTTC.

The chain couples TRBV7-6 to TRBJ1-2; D may be TRBD1 (6 bases). CDR3 length equals 13 residues. Between the trimmed V and J ends, which lost 5 bases and 8 bases, there was a span of 15 bases. Germline V CDR1 and CDR2: SGHVS, FNYEAQ. CDR3 amino acids: CASSVLGGQGYTF. CDR3 coding DNA: TGTGCCAGCAGCGTCCTCGGGGGGCAGGGCTACACCTTC.

This clone was detected only a few times. The chain employs TRBV14 and TRBJ2-2; D ambiguous. V lost 3 bases to trimming and J lost 1 base, with 6 bases between them. There are 14 residues in the CDR3. The germline V gene has CDR1 SGHDN and CDR2 FVKESK. In DNA, the CDR3 is TGTGCCAGCAGCCACCGACAGAACACCGGGGAGCTGTTTTTT. Residues: CASSHRQNTGELFF.

The V and J genes are TRBV6-5 and TRBJ2-7; perhaps TRBD2 as D (6 bases). The CDR3 loop spans 12 amino acids. Trimming pared 10 bases from V and 9 bases from J, leaving 19 bases between. CDR1 and CDR2 from the germline V gene are MNHEY and SVGAGI. DNA of the CDR3: TGTGCCACTTGGGACTCGGGTAATGGGCAGTACTTC. This encodes CATWDSGNGQYF.

The V gene is TRBV2, the J gene TRBJ1-1; 7 positions match TRBD1. J lost 7 bases, V lost 1 base, and 6 bases had no gene match. The germline CDR1 and CDR2 sequences are SNHLY and FYNNEI. This CDR3 region has 14 residues. The CDR3 bases are TGTGCCAGCAGTGAAGTTACAGGGGACAATGAAGCTTTCTTT. Translating gives CASSEVTGDNEAFF.

This chain connects TRBV6-1 to TRBJ1-1; the D gene is possibly TRBD1 (5 bases). The CDR3 extends over 16 amino acids. Trimming left V 3 bases short and J 4 bases short, with 18 bases between. Germline V gene sequence: CDR1 MNHNS, CDR2 SASEGT. CDR3 nucleotide sequence: TGTGCCAGCAGTGATCCCGCAGGGTGGGTGGGCACTGAAGCTTTCTTT. This sequence encodes CASSDPAGWVGTEAFF.

This clone was recorded a few times. The rearrangement joins TRBV6-5 to TRBJ2-7, with D unresolved. The V end lost 2 bases, the J end lost 1 base, and 9 bases lay between the germline ends. The length of the CDR3 is 14 residues. Germline V gives CDR1 MNHEY, CDR2 SVGAGI. The CDR3 DNA reads TGTGCCAGCAGTTACACCTCAGGTTCCTACGAGCAGTACTTC. This codes for CASSYTSGSYEQYF.

This clone was observed a few times. The rearrangement uses TRBV7-8 and TRBJ2-3; D is unresolved. Trimming shortened V by 2 bases and J by 4 bases, and 4 bases separated the two germline ends. The CDR3 covers 12 residues. Germline V gene sequence: CDR1 SGHVS, CDR2 FQNEAQ. This chain's CDR3 is CASSLTADTQYF. CDR3 coding DNA: TGTGCCAGCAGCTTAACCGCAGATACGCAGTATTTT.